The T cell receptor (beta chain) described here comes from a study of cytotoxic CD8 clonotypes in ibrutinib-treated CLL. The table came from immunoSEQ multiplex PCR; TCRdb's copy has only in-frame clones and leaves some out. The sample lists about 300,000 clones; around 69% were seen once. This CDR3 is built from 16 residues. Germline loops: CDR1 SNHLY, CDR2 FYNNEI. V lost 6 bases and J lost 3, with 20 bases in between. This chain uses TRBV2 with TRBJ1-2, with a weak D call TRBD1 (6 bases). This material consisted of PBMCs, taken at disease progression, from a patient treated with ibrutinib. The source of this sequence is a human donor with chronic lymphocytic leukemia. CDR3 bases: TGTGCCAGCAGCGCTAGGACAGCCGGAAGGGACTATGGCTACACCTTC. Translating gives CASSARTAGRDYGYTF. The full variable domain, completed using reference TRBV2 and TRBJ1-2, is EPEVTQTPSHQVTQMGQEVILRCVPISNHLYFYWYRQILGQKVEFLVSFYNNEISEKSEIFDDQFSVERPDGSNFTLKIRSTKLEDSAMYFCASSARTAGRDYGYTFGSGTRLTVV.